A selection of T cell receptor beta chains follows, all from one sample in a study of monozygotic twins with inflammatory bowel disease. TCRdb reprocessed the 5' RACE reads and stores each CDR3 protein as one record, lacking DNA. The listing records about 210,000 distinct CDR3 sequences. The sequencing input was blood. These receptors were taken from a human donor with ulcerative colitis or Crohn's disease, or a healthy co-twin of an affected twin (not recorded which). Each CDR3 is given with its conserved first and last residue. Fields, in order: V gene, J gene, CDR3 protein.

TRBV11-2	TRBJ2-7	CASSWGIPYEYEQYF
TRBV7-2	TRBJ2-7	CASSLGREFFYEQYF
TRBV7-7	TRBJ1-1	CASSSDTNTEAFF
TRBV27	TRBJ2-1	CASSTPSSYNEQFF
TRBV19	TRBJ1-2	CASSIRDGTYGYTF
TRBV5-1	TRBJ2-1	CASSLDGAAEVF
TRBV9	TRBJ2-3	CASSAQGAMSTDTQYF
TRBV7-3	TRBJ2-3	CASSLGRGLAGPSTDTQYF
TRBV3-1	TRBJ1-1	CASSPGQFMNTEAFF
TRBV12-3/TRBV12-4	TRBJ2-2	CASTPPGQEGTGELFF
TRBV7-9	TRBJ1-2	CASSPQGGANGGYTF
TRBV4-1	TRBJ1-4	CASSQDEQGEGKLFF
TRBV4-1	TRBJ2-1	CASSQDGQPNNEQFF
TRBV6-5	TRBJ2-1	CASSENNEQFF
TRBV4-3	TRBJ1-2	CASSQVQGPGYGYTF
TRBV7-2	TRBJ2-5	CASTFSFARLGETQYF
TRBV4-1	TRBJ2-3	CASSPRQGAWTDTQYF
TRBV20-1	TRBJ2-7	CSALTGAYEQYF
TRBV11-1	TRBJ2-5	CASSYTRGTSVHQETQYF
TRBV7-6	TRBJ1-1	CASSSGELTEAFF
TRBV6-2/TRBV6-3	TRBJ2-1	CASSLYRGSSYNEQFF
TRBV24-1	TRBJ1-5	CATSDSRGNQPQHF
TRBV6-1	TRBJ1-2	CASSRLQNNYGYTF
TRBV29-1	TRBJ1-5	CSAGGTGQPQHF
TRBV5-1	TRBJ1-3	CASSQTGSGNTIYF
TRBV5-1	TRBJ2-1	CASSLQDGEQFF
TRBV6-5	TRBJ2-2	CASSYGYSTGELFF
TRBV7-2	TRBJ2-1	CASSLISGPYNEQFF
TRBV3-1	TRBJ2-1	CASSQGGRGDEQFF
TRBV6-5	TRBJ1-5	CASSSFGLGSGQPQHF
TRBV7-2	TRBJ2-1	CASSLNRPRADKNEQFF
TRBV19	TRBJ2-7	CASSTIGGHEQYF
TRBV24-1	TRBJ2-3	CATSAGGSLTDTQYF
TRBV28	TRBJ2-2	CASSLSGATNTGELFF
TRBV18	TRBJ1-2	CASSREGNNYGYTF
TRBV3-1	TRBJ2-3	CASSQDSTHEGTDTQYF
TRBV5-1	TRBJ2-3	CASSPQGASTDTQYF
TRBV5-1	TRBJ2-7	CASSLTGTVNNEQYF
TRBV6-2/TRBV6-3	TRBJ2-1	CASSMPGAEQFF
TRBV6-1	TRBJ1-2	CASIPTGRRHGYTF
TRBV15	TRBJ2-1	CATSRARGIYNEQFF
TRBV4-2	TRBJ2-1	CASSPGPDYNEQFF
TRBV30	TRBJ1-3	CAWKYWGSGNTIYF
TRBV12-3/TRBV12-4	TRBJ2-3	CASSLGGGWADTQYF
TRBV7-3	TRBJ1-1	CASSLTVGGDTEAFF
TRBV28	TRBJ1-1	CASSLGQPMNTEAFF
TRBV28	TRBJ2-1	CASGGGRVHNEQFF
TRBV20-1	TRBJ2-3	CSARAKNSSLNTQYF
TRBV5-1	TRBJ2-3	CASSLGAGVLTDTQYF
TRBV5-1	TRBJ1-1	CASSFISGPRGQNTEAFF
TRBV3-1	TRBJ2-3	CASSETSGGDTQYF
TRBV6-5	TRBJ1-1	CASSYRLENTEAFF
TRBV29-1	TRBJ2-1	CSALDGLSRRLFF
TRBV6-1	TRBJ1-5	CASTDRVGDSNQPQHF
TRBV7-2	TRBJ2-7	CASTSPLGGLLSYEQYF